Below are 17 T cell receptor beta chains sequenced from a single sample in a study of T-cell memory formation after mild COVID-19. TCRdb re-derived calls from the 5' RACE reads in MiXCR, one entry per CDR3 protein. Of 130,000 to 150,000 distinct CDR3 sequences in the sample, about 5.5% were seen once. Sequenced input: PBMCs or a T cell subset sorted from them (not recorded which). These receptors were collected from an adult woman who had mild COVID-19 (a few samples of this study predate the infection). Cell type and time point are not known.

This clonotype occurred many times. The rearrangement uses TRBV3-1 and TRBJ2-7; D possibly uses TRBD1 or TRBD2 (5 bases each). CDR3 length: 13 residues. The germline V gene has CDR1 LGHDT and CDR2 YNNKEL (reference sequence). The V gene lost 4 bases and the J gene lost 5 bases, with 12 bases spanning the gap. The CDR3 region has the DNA TGTGCCAGCAGCCCGTGGGGGTTGCACGAGCAGTACTTC. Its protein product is CASSPWGLHEQYF.

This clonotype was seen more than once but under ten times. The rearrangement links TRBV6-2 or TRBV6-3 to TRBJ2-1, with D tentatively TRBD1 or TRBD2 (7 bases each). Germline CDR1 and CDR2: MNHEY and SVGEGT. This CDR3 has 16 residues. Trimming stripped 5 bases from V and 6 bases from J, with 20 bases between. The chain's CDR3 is CASSPRGGGPSNEQFF. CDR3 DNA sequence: TGTGCCAGCAGTCCCAGGGGGGGAGGGCCTTCCAATGAGCAGTTCTTC.

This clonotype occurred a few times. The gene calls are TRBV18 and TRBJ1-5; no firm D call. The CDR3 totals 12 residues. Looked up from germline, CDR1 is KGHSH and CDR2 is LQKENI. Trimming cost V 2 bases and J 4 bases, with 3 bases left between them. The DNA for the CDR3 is TGTGCCAGCTCACCAGGTAATCAGCCCCAGCATTTT. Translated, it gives CASSPGNQPQHF.

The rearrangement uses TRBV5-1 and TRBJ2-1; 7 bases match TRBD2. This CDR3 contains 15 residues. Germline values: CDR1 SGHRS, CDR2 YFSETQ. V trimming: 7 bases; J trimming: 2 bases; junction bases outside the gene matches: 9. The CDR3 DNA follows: TGCGCCAGCTCATCTGGGGGGGGTGCCTACAATGAGCAGTTCTTC. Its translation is CASSSGGGAYNEQFF.

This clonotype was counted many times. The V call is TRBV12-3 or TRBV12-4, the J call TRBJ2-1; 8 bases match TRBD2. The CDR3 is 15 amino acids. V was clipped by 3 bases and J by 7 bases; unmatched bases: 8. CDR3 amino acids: CASSFPAGGRNEQFF. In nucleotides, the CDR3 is TGTGCCAGCAGTTTCCCTGCGGGAGGTAGAAATGAGCAGTTCTTC.

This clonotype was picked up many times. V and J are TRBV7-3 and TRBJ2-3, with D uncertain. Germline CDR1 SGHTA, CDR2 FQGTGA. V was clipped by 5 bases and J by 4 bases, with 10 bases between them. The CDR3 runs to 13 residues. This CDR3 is CASSRGVPDTQYF. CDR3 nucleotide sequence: TGTGCCAGCAGCCGAGGTGTCCCAGATACGCAGTATTTT.

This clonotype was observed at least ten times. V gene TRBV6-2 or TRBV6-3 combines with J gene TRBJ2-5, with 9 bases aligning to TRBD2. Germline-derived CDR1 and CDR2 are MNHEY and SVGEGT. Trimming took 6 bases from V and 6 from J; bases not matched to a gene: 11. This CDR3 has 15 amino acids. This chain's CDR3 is CASSYQGLAKQTQYF. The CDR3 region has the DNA TGTGCCAGCAGCTACCAGGGACTAGCCAAGCAGACCCAGTACTTC.

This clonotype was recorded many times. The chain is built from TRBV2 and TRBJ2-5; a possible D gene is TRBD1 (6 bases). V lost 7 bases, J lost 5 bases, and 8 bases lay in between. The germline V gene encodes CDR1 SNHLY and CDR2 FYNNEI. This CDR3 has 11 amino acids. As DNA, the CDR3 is TGTGCCAGCATCCAGGGGGAGACCCAGTACTTC. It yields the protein CASIQGETQYF.

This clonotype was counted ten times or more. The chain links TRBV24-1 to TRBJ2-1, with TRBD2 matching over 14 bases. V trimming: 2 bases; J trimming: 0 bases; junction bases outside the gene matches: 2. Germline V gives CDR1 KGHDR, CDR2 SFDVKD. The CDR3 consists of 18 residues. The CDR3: CATSDSGTSGSSYNEQFF. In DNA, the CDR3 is TGTGCCACCAGTGATTCCGGGACTAGCGGGAGCTCCTACAATGAGCAGTTCTTC.

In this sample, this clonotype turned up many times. CDR3 protein: CSARDASGPYSPLHF. CDR3 nucleotides: TGCAGTGCTAGAGATGCTTCCGGACCGTATTCACCCCTCCACTTT. The chain has TRBV20-1 and TRBJ1-6, with unresolved D. The CDR3 covers 15 residues. Looked up from germline, CDR1 is DFQATT and CDR2 is SNEGSKA (reference sequence). Trimming removed 0 bases from V and 8 bases from J, with 14 bases in between.

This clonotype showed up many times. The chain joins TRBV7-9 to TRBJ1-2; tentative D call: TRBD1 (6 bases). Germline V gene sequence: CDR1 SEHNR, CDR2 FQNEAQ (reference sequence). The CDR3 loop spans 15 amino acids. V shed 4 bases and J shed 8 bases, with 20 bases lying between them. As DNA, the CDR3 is TGTGCCAGCAGCTCCCCTCCCTCAGGGGAGAAAGGCTACACCTTC. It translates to CASSSPPSGEKGYTF.

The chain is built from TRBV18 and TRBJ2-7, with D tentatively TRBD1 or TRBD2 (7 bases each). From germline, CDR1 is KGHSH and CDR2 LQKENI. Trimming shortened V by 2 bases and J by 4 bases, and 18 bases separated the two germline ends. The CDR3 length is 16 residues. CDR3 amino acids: CASSPLFGTAGYEQYF. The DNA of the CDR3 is TGTGCCAGCTCACCATTGTTTGGGACAGCGGGGTACGAGCAGTACTTC.

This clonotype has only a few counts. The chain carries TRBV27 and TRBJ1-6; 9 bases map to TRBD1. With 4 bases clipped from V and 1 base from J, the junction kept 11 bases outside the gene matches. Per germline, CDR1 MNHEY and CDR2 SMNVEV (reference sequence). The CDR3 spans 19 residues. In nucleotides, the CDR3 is TGTGCCAGCAGTTCTCGACAGGGGGATGTCAGGTCCTATAATTCACCCCTCCACTTT. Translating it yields CASSSRQGDVRSYNSPLHF.

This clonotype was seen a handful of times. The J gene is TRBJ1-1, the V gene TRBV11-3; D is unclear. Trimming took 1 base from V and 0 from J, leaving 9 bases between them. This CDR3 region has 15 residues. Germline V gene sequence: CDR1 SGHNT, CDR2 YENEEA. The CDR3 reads CASSLAGDLNTEAFF. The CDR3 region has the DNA TGTGCCAGCAGCTTAGCCGGGGATCTGAACACTGAAGCTTTCTTT.

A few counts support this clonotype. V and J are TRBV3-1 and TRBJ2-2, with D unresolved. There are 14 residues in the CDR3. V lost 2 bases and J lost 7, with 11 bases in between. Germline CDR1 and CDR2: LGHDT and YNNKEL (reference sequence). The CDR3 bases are TGTGCCAGCAGCCAATTGGGATCGGGCGGGGAGCTGTTTTTT. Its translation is CASSQLGSGGELFF.

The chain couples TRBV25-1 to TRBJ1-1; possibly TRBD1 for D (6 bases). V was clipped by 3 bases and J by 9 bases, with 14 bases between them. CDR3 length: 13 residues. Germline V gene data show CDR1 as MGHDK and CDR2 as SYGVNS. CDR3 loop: CASSEAGAGKAFF. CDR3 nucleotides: TGTGCCAGCAGTGAGGCGGGGGCAGGGAAAGCTTTCTTT.

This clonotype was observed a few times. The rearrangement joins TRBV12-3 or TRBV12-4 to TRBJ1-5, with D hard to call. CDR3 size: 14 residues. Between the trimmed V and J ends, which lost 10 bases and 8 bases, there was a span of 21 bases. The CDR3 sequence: CATALGSEIEPQHF. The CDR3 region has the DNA TGTGCCACTGCACTGGGAAGTGAGATTGAGCCCCAGCATTTT.